The T cell receptor beta chain under discussion was sequenced for a study of metastatic and nonmetastatic thyroid tumors. TCRdb re-analyzed the PCR reads through MiXCR. This table holds over 25,000 clones, approximately 15% found once. No treatment of any kind had been given to any patient before thyroid surgery. This CDR3 is 15 amino acids long. Germline CDR1 is SGHRS and CDR2 is YFSETQ. V was pared by 2 bases and J by 1 base, with 4 bases of the junction left unmatched. This chain connects TRBV5-1 to TRBJ2-3; TRBD1 agrees at 7 bases. This receptor was taken from a female donor with papillary thyroid cancer or a benign thyroid nodule (not recorded which). Some clones in this sample may be carry-over from other donors' samples. The specimen was blood. CDR3 sequence: CASSLAGTGTDTQYF. The CDR3 coding sequence is TGCGCCAGCAGCTTAGCCGGGACAGGCACAGATACGCAGTATTTT.